Below, 22 T cell receptor beta chains from the same sample are listed, as sequenced in a study of T cell repertoires in cytomegalovirus infection (dated by TCRdb to the late 2010s). These receptors' antigens are unknown. TCRdb lists the instrument as Illumina HiSeq 1500. Using fastp trimming at Q25 and MiXCR clonotype assembly, TCRdb reanalyzed the public sequencing data and kept in-frame beta chains. Entries that share a CDR3 protein sequence are merged under the most common genes and DNA. This sample is represented by 200,000 to 250,000 distinct CDR3 sequences; 38% of them were singletons. In total, the top ten clones hold over 45% of the sample. Read against the paper, the sample's treatment or condition label means: in vitro stimulation with specific CMV peptide epitopes to enrich CMV-specific T cells. Here the sequenced sample was CD8+ T cells from cultured PBMCs, taken from culture after CMV antigen stimulation. These receptors all stem from a human donor in good health (CMV status not recorded). Some clones in this sample may be carry-over from other donors' samples.

This chain links TRBV7-3 with TRBJ2-2, with D perhaps TRBD1 or TRBD2 (5 bases each). There are 17 residues in the CDR3. The ends were cut back, 0 bases at V and 4 bases at J, with 15 bases in the middle. Germline CDR1 SGHTA, CDR2 FQGTGA. In DNA, the CDR3 is TGTGCCAGCAGCTTAACTCCCTCCGGGACCCTCACCGGGGAGCTGTTTTTT. This codes for CASSLTPSGTLTGELFF.

The chain recombines TRBV4-1 with TRBJ2-3; D not certain. The CDR3 is made up of 15 amino acids. Looked up from germline, CDR1 is MGHRA and CDR2 is YSYEKL. Trimming left V 4 bases short and J 4 bases short, with 15 bases between. The CDR3 protein is CASSPVPFLADTQYF. CDR3 nucleotide sequence: TGCGCCAGCAGCCCGGTCCCTTTTTTGGCAGATACGCAGTATTTT.

The V and J genes are TRBV19 and TRBJ2-1, with 12 bases that match TRBD2. CDR3 length equals 19 residues. Trimming removed 7 bases from V and 2 bases from J; junction bases left unmatched: 15. Germline V gene data show CDR1 as LNHDA and CDR2 as SQIVND (reference sequence). The CDR3 loop is CASTASGRAPSFPYNEQFF. Here the CDR3 DNA reads TGTGCCAGTACCGCTAGCGGGAGGGCCCCATCCTTCCCCTACAATGAGCAGTTCTTC.

The chain joins TRBV12-3 or TRBV12-4 to TRBJ2-7; D not resolved. V was pared by 3 bases and J by 3 bases, with 12 bases between. CDR3 length: 14 residues. The CDR3 spells CASSFMGLNYEQYF. The CDR3 bases are TGTGCCAGCAGTTTTATGGGCCTCAACTACGAGCAGTACTTC.

In its sample, this clonotype was seen a few times. The chain joins TRBV7-6 to TRBJ2-2; TRBD1 aligns across 8 bases. V trimming: 5 bases; J trimming: 2 bases; junction bases outside the gene matches: 4. This CDR3 contains 15 residues. Germline CDR1 reads SGHVS; CDR2 reads FNYEAQ. The CDR3, as DNA: TGTGCCAGCAGCCAAGACAGGGGAAACACCGGGGAGCTGTTTTTT. Translating it yields CASSQDRGNTGELFF.

In this sample, this clonotype turned up many times. The rearrangement links TRBV20-1 to TRBJ2-1; 10 bases line up with TRBD2. Germline V gives CDR1 DFQATT, CDR2 SNEGSKA (reference sequence). The length of the CDR3 is 14 residues. Trimming cost V 5 bases and J 1 base; bases outside gene matches: 2. CDR3 loop: CSAEGLASYNEQFF. The CDR3, as DNA: TGCAGTGCTGAGGGACTAGCGTCCTACAATGAGCAGTTCTTC.

The chain has TRBV30 and TRBJ2-2; TRBD1 aligns across 7 bases. The V segment lost 2 bases and the J segment 1 base; nucleotides outside the gene matches: 1. The CDR3 has 14 residues. CDR1 and CDR2 (germline): GTSNPN, SVGIG (reference sequence). The CDR3 here is CAWSWTGNTGELFF. For the CDR3, the DNA is TGTGCCTGGAGTTGGACAGGGAACACCGGGGAGCTGTTTTTT.

The rearrangement joins TRBV28 to TRBJ2-3, with D perhaps assigned TRBD1 or TRBD2 (5 bases each). Germline CDR1 MDHEN, CDR2 SYDVKM. The CDR3 contains 17 residues. The V end was cut by 1 base, the J end by 0 bases, with 14 bases between. The CDR3 DNA reads as TGTGCCAGCAGTTTATCTGGGACCTCAGGTAGCACAGATACGCAGTATTTT. It is translated as CASSLSGTSGSTDTQYF.

This clonotype has more than one count but fewer than ten. The V gene is TRBV10-2, the J gene TRBJ2-1, with 7 bases identical to TRBD2. The CDR3 covers 14 residues. CDR1 WSHSY and CDR2 SAAADI come from the germline V gene. Trimming cost V 3 bases and J 5 bases; bases outside gene matches: 4. CDR3 in amino acids: CASSDSGINNEQFF. The DNA of the CDR3 is TGCGCCAGCAGTGACAGCGGGATCAACAATGAGCAGTTCTTC.

The sample holds a few counts of this clonotype. The rearrangement joins TRBV4-2 to TRBJ2-1; 9 bases fit TRBD2. The CDR3 consists of 16 residues. The ends lost 4 bases at V and 7 bases at J; junction bases unmatched: 11. Germline CDR1 and CDR2: LGHNA and YNFKEQ. In DNA form, the CDR3 reads TGTGCCAGCAGCCCCCTACATGCGGGAGGGAGGAATGAGCAGTTCTTC. It specifies CASSPLHAGGRNEQFF.

This clonotype appeared a few times. V gene TRBV5-4 combines with J gene TRBJ2-1; TRBD2 matches 14 bases. The trim removed 4 bases at V and 9 bases at J, leaving 6 bases unmatched. The CDR3 length is 15 residues. Per germline, CDR1 SGHNT and CDR2 YYREEE (reference sequence). This chain's CDR3 is CASSQGLAGVFEQFF. The DNA of the CDR3 is TGTGCCAGCAGCCAGGGACTAGCGGGGGTATTTGAGCAGTTCTTC. The full variable domain, completed using reference TRBV5-4 and TRBJ2-1, is ETGVTQSPTHLIKTRGQQVTLRCSSQSGHNTVSWYQQALGQGPQFIFQYYREEENGRGNFPPRFSGLQFPNYSSELNVNALELDDSALYLCASSQGLAGVFEQFFGPGTRLTVL.

This clonotype has just a few counts. This chain links TRBV19 with TRBJ1-1; 9 positions match TRBD1. The V gene's germline CDR1 is LNHDA and CDR2 SQIVND (reference sequence). This CDR3 contains 12 residues. V lost 7 bases and J lost 7; bases outside the gene matches: 4. CDR3 protein: CASIGTGLEAFF. The CDR3 DNA is TGTGCCAGTATCGGGACAGGGCTTGAAGCTTTCTTT. Complete variable domain (other parts from reference TRBV19 and TRBJ1-1): DGGITQSPKYLFRKEGQNVTLSCEQNLNHDAMYWYRQDPGQGLRLIYYSQIVNDFQKGDIAEGYSVSREKKESFPLTVTSAQKNPTAFYLCASIGTGLEAFFGQGTRLTVV.

V and J are TRBV10-3 and TRBJ2-2; maybe TRBD2 (6 bases). CDR1 is ENHRY, CDR2 SYGVKD, per germline. The CDR3 runs 14 residues. V was cut by 8 bases and J by 1 base, with 11 bases left in between. In DNA, the CDR3 is TGTGCCATCGCTGCGGGGATGAACACCGGGGAGCTGTTTTTT. This sequence encodes CAIAAGMNTGELFF.

This clonotype was seen a few times. The chain uses TRBV6-6 and TRBJ2-3, with 9 bases matching TRBD2. The junction had 11 bases not matched to a gene; V was cut back by 4 bases and J by 3 bases. CDR3 length equals 17 residues. CDR1 is MNHNY, CDR2 SVGAGI, per germline (reference sequence). This CDR3 is CASSSRRRGRGTDTQYF. For the CDR3, the DNA is TGTGCCAGCAGTTCCCGGAGGCGCGGGAGGGGTACAGATACGCAGTATTTT.

A few counts support this clonotype. The V call is TRBV2, the J call TRBJ1-1, with D tentatively TRBD1 (5 bases). V lost 3 bases and J lost 1, with 15 bases in between. The CDR3 has 16 amino acids. CDR1 is SNHLY and CDR2 is FYNNEI in the germline V gene. CDR3 sequence: CASSDIWTPKNTEAFF. The CDR3, as DNA: TGTGCCAGCAGTGATATATGGACACCCAAGAACACTGAAGCTTTCTTT.

This clonotype has ten or more counts. The genes are TRBV6-2 or TRBV6-3 and TRBJ2-5, with D uncertain. The V end was cut by 6 bases, the J end by 4 bases, with 9 bases between. Germline loops: CDR1 MNHEY, CDR2 SVGEGT. There are 12 residues in the CDR3. This CDR3 is CASSPGSETQYF. The DNA of the CDR3 is TGTGCCAGCAGCCCCGGTTCAGAGACCCAGTACTTC.

The chain has TRBV11-2 and TRBJ2-1, with 14 positions matching TRBD2. Losses at the gene ends were 5 bases for V and 3 bases for J; bases not matched to a gene: 6. CDR1 is SGHAT, CDR2 FQNNGV, per germline. The CDR3 contains 17 residues. The CDR3 coding sequence is TGTGCCAGCAGCCTCGGGACTAGCGGGAGCATCTACAATGAGCAGTTCTTC. It yields the protein CASSLGTSGSIYNEQFF.

The gene calls are TRBV20-1 and TRBJ1-5; D gene unclear. Germline CDR1 DFQATT, CDR2 SNEGSKA (reference sequence). V lost 3 bases, J lost 9 bases, and 18 bases lay in between. CDR3 length: 14 residues. The CDR3 nucleotides are TGCAGTGCTAGTGAACCAGTAAGAGTTAGGCCCCAGCATTTT. Protein sequence: CSASEPVRVRPQHF.

This clonotype came up a few times. The V call is TRBV28, the J call TRBJ1-2, with a weak D call TRBD1 (6 bases). This CDR3 is 14 amino acids long. The V gene lost 5 bases and the J gene lost 4 bases, with 14 bases spanning the gap. Per germline, CDR1 MDHEN and CDR2 SYDVKM. CDR3 amino acids: CASSHQGSAYGYTF. DNA of the CDR3: TGTGCCAGCAGTCATCAGGGGTCCGCCTATGGCTACACCTTC.

This clonotype was seen a few times. The CDR3 nucleotides are TGTGCCAGCTCACCGACTAGCGCCGGTACAGATACGCAGTATTTT. This gives the protein CASSPTSAGTDTQYF. The chain couples TRBV18 to TRBJ2-3, with 8 bases aligning to TRBD2. Germline trimming cut 3 bases from V and 3 bases from J; bases unmatched to any gene: 5. The CDR3 loop spans 15 amino acids. Germline V gene data show CDR1 as KGHSH and CDR2 as LQKENI.

The chain links TRBV6-8 to TRBJ2-5; D might be TRBD1 (6 bases). This CDR3 has 15 amino acids. Germline V gene data show CDR1 as MNHGY and CDR2 as SAAAGT. V was pared by 7 bases and J by 1 base, with 16 bases between. As DNA, the CDR3 is TGTGCCAGCACTTTCTGGGGGCAGTCCCAAGAGACCCAGTACTTC. Its protein product is CASTFWGQSQETQYF.

The rearrangement joins TRBV7-6 to TRBJ1-2, with D maybe TRBD1 (6 bases). V gave up 1 base and J gave up 6 bases, with 9 bases separating them. The germline CDR1 and CDR2 sequences are SGHVS and FNYEAQ. The CDR3 loop spans 13 amino acids. The CDR3 loop is CASSLGGGHGYTF. Written as DNA, the CDR3 is TGTGCCAGCAGCTTAGGAGGGGGGCATGGCTACACCTTC. Together with reference TRBV7-6 and TRBJ1-2, the CDR3 gives the full variable domain: GAGVSQSPRYKVTKRGQDVALRCDPISGHVSLYWYRQALGQGPEFLTYFNYEAQQDKSGLPNDRFSAERPEGSISTLTIQRTEQRDSAMYRCASSLGGGHGYTFGSGTRLTVV.